Following are 6 T cell receptor beta chains from one sample sequenced in a study of blood T cell repertoires in COVID-19. Here immunoSEQ multiplex PCR was the method, and the copy in TCRdb shows in-frame clones only, minus some. Here the sample spans some 86,000 clones, approximately 89% being singletons. Sample: peripheral blood. The receptors stem from a human donor with active COVID-19. The donor label of this sample is uncertain.

The chain links TRBV29-1 to TRBJ2-7, with a tentative D call TRBD1 (5 bases). Trimming cost V 6 bases and J 2 bases, with 17 bases left between them. The CDR3 has 14 residues. CDR1 is SQVTM, CDR2 ANQGSEA, per germline. CDR3 nucleotide sequence: TGCAGCGTGACCCCGAAGGGGAAGGCCTACGAGCAGTACTTC. This codes for CSVTPKGKAYEQYF.

The chain uses TRBV7-9 and TRBJ1-2; 8 bases are a match to TRBD1. The V gene end was trimmed by 4 bases and the J gene end by 4 bases; junction bases not matched to a gene: 8. The CDR3 sequence is 15 residues long. Germline CDR1 reads SEHNR; CDR2 reads FQNEAQ (reference sequence). This CDR3 reads CASSSPDRATYGYTF. For the CDR3, the DNA is TGTGCCAGCAGCTCCCCGGACAGGGCCACCTATGGCTACACCTTC.

This chain connects TRBV7-9 to TRBJ1-4; 11 bases map to TRBD1. V lost 5 bases and J lost 2; bases outside the gene matches: 7. CDR1 SEHNR and CDR2 FQNEAQ come from the germline V gene (reference sequence). The CDR3 extends over 17 amino acids. Here the CDR3 DNA reads TGTGCCAGCAGCCCTCGGGACAGGGGGGTTACTAATGAAAAACTGTTTTTT. The encoded protein is CASSPRDRGVTNEKLFF.

The V call is TRBV3-1 (or the pseudogene TRBV3-2), the J call TRBJ2-2; D possibly corresponds to TRBD1 (5 bases). Germline CDR1 is LGHDT and CDR2 is YNNKEL (reference sequence). V shed 4 bases and J shed 6 bases, with 12 bases lying between them. The CDR3 contains 14 residues. The CDR3: CASSPRVDAGELFF. CDR3 coding DNA: TGTGCCAGCAGCCCCAGGGTTGACGCCGGGGAGCTGTTTTTT.

This chain links TRBV12-5 with TRBJ2-3; possibly TRBD2 for D (6 bases). CDR1 LGHNT and CDR2 FRNRAP come from the germline V gene. The CDR3 spans 13 residues. The CDR3 here is CATGETSTDTQYF. The CDR3 region has the DNA TGTGCCACGGGGGAAACTAGCACAGATACGCAGTATTTT.

The chain employs TRBV11-2 and TRBJ2-6; perhaps TRBD2 as D (5 bases). Germline values: CDR1 SGHAT, CDR2 FQNNGV. This CDR3 has 15 residues. Deletions cut 3 bases from V and 2 bases from J, with 8 bases between. DNA of the CDR3: TGTGCCAGCAGCTTGTTCGGGGCTGGGGCCAACGTCCTGACTTTC. It yields the protein CASSLFGAGANVLTF.